This T cell receptor (beta chain) was profiled in a study of cytomegalovirus exposure and HLA in healthy donors. Whole-study results and caveats: Judged likely to be a sequencing artifact was a cluster of highly shared sequence variants.

Primers: 60 Vbeta forward and 13 Jbeta reverse. Libraries were prepared by immunoSEQ multiplex PCR; TCRdb keeps only in-frame clonotypes and omits some of them. The sample records some 200,000 clones, 75% to 80% being singletons. Donors showed nominal health when sampled, although they likely had unrecorded immune exposures. Comment on this clone: Its antigen is unknown.

Trimming cost V 5 bases and J 6 bases, with 17 bases left between them. There are 14 residues in the CDR3. The germline V gene has CDR1 LGHNA and CDR2 YNFKEQ. The specimen sequenced was PBMCs. The TCR was taken from a man between 18 and 29 years old in good health and CMV-seronegative. The rearrangement uses TRBV4-2 and TRBJ2-7, with D possibly being TRBD1 (6 bases). DNA for the CDR3: TGTGCCAGCAGCAGCCGGGACAACCCCTCCGAGCAGTACTTC. Its protein is CASSSRDNPSEQYF.